This T cell receptor beta chain was profiled in a study of cytomegalovirus exposure and HLA in healthy donors. Findings and caveats of the study: Subsequent analysis found a tendency for first-cohort TCR clusters to co-occur within the 120 or so validation repertoires.

This CDR3 region has 14 residues. CDR1 and CDR2 (germline): ENHRY, SYGVKD. V dropped 5 bases and J dropped 6; count of bases not matched to a gene: 6. Separation from the roughly 600-subject first cohort characterized the roughly 120-subject validation cohort, to which the donors belonged. Of note for this clone: No antigen is known for it.

The table came from immunoSEQ multiplex PCR; TCRdb's copy has only in-frame clones and leaves some out. Found here are over 60,000 clones, roughly 95% of them singletons; the top ten hold roughly 4.7%. The sequence was collected from a woman between 18 and 29 years old in good health and CMV-seropositive. Material for sequencing was PBMCs. The rearrangement joins TRBV10-3 to TRBJ1-5; 8 bases are a match to TRBD1. The CDR3 here is CAISSQGAGQPQHF. In nucleotides, the CDR3 is TGTGCCATCAGTTCTCAGGGGGCCGGTCAGCCCCAGCATTTT.